Each of the 32 T cell receptor beta chains below was sequenced from the same sample in a study of OX40 agonist ivuxolimab in advanced cancers. Generated by immunoSEQ multiplex PCR, the TCRdb table keeps only in-frame clones and is missing some. The profile shows about 64,000 clones, approximately 90% of them singletons. The sequencing used CD4+ or CD8+ T cells sorted from blood, collected in a trial of the OX40 agonist ivuxolimab. The receptor set was obtained from an adult with an advanced solid tumor such as melanoma, head and neck, liver or kidney cancer.

The chain couples TRBV7-6 to TRBJ1-1; D is perhaps TRBD1 (5 bases). With 5 bases removed from V and 4 bases from J, the gap between germline ends came to 26 bases. The CDR3 totals 18 residues. Germline lookup yields CDR1 SGHVS and CDR2 FNYEAQ. CDR3 in DNA: TGTGCCAGCAGCGCTACCTCCCCCTGGACGGCCGGGGGCACTGAAGCTTTCTTT. Protein: CASSATSPWTAGGTEAFF.

The chain links TRBV18 to TRBJ2-5; D not certain. Germline V gene data show CDR1 as KGHSH and CDR2 as LQKENI. This CDR3 has 12 residues. V was shortened by 2 bases and J by 1 base, with 2 bases between the two germline ends. The CDR3 nucleotides read TGTGCCAGCTCACCATCCCAAGAGACCCAGTACTTC. Its translation is CASSPSQETQYF. The full variable domain, with the rest looked up from reference TRBV18 and TRBJ2-5, is NAGVMQNPRHLVRRRGQEARLRCSPMKGHSHVYWYRQLPEEGLKFMVYLQKENIIDESGMPKERFSAEFPKEGPSILRIQQVVRGDSAAYFCASSPSQETQYFGPGTRLLVL.

V is TRBV5-1 and J is TRBJ2-1; TRBD2 aligns across 8 bases. Losses at the gene ends were 4 bases for V and 3 bases for J; bases not matched to a gene: 6. CDR3 length equals 15 residues. The germline V gene encodes CDR1 SGHRS and CDR2 YFSETQ. CDR3 sequence: CASSLTSGDYNEQFF. CDR3 DNA: TGCGCCAGCAGCCTTACTAGCGGAGACTACAATGAGCAGTTCTTC.

V usage is TRBV10-3 and J usage is TRBJ2-7; D gene unclear. Germline CDR1 ENHRY, CDR2 SYGVKD. This CDR3 is built from 14 residues. The CDR3 loop reads CAAWSGGKVDEQYF. In DNA form, the CDR3 reads TGTGCTGCCTGGTCGGGCGGAAAGGTCGACGAGCAGTACTTC.

The chain combines TRBV5-6 with TRBJ2-7; TRBD2 matches 12 bases. This CDR3 is built from 15 residues. The germline gives CDR1 SGHDT, CDR2 YYEEEE. V was pared by 3 bases and J by 1 base, with 2 bases of the junction left unmatched. The CDR3, as DNA: TGTGCCAGCAGCTCTGGACTAGCGGGATCCTACGAGCAGTACTTC. Protein sequence: CASSSGLAGSYEQYF.

The CDR3 sequence: CASRDRGELFF. CDR3 nucleotides: TGTGCCAGTAGGGACCGAGGGGAGCTGTTTTTT. The genes are TRBV19 and TRBJ2-2; unclear D gene. CDR3 length: 11 amino acids. The V end was cut by 6 bases, the J end by 8 bases, with 7 bases between. Per the germline V gene, CDR1 is LNHDA and CDR2 is SQIVND (reference sequence).

V usage is TRBV27 and J usage is TRBJ1-2, with D possibly being TRBD1 (5 bases). The V gene's germline CDR1 is MNHEY and CDR2 SMNVEV (reference sequence). V shed 2 bases and J shed 8 bases, with 18 bases lying between them. There are 15 residues in the CDR3. CDR3 loop: CASSLTGRAARGYTF. The CDR3 DNA follows: TGTGCCAGCAGTTTAACAGGCAGGGCAGCGCGCGGCTACACCTTC.

This clone came up once. The chain recombines TRBV16 with TRBJ1-2; no firm D call. Germline CDR1 KGHSY, CDR2 FQNENV. This CDR3 comprises 15 residues. The V end was cut by 2 bases, the J end by 0 bases, with 10 bases between. CDR3 region: CASSQNRASNYGYTF. CDR3 coding DNA: TGTGCCAGCAGCCAAAATCGGGCTTCTAACTATGGCTACACCTTC.

The chain uses TRBV18 and TRBJ2-5, with TRBD1 as a possible D gene (6 bases). V was trimmed by 0 bases and J by 5 bases, leaving 13 bases between them. Germline V gene data show CDR1 as KGHSH and CDR2 as LQKENI. The CDR3 is 15 amino acids. The CDR3 region has the DNA TGTGCCAGCTCACCACCAGGATGGGGGCAGGAGACCCAGTACTTC. Translated: CASSPPGWGQETQYF. The full variable domain, its missing parts supplied by reference TRBV18 and TRBJ2-5, is NAGVMQNPRHLVRRRGQEARLRCSPMKGHSHVYWYRQLPEEGLKFMVYLQKENIIDESGMPKERFSAEFPKEGPSILRIQQVVRGDSAAYFCASSPPGWGQETQYFGPGTRLLVL.

In DNA, the CDR3 is TGTGCGAACTCCACGACCCCACTCGCCAATACGCAGTATTTT. It yields the protein CANSTTPLANTQYF. The rearrangement links TRBV21-1 to TRBJ2-3. TRBV21-1 counts as a pseudogene. This CDR3 contains 14 residues.

The V call is TRBV7-3, the J call TRBJ2-1, with 8 nucleotides matching TRBD2. This CDR3 is 16 amino acids long. Per germline, CDR1 SGHTA and CDR2 FQGTGA. Trimming took 6 bases from V and 1 from J; bases not matched to a gene: 8. CDR3 region: CASRNKSGSSYNEQFF. The CDR3 coding sequence is TGTGCCAGCAGGAACAAGAGCGGGAGTTCCTACAATGAGCAGTTCTTC.

The CDR3 coding sequence is TGTGCCAGCCTGAATGGCGGGAGTATGACCTACGAGCAGTACTTC. It specifies CASLNGGSMTYEQYF. This chain connects TRBV6-1 to TRBJ2-7; 7 nucleotides line up with TRBD2. The CDR3 covers 15 residues. The germline V gene encodes CDR1 MNHNS and CDR2 SASEGT. V dropped 8 bases and J dropped 2; count of bases not matched to a gene: 12.

The V call is TRBV10-2, the J call TRBJ2-1; unclear D gene. CDR3 size: 13 residues. Trimming stripped 3 bases from V and 6 bases from J, with 9 bases between. CDR1 is WSHSY, CDR2 SAAADI, per germline. This CDR3 is CASSERWLNEQFF. The CDR3 bases are TGCGCCAGCAGTGAACGGTGGCTCAATGAGCAGTTCTTC.

This clone was detected once. CDR3 residues: CASSLGGAGEKLFF. Here the CDR3 DNA reads TGTGCCAGCAGCTTAGGGGGGGCAGGGGAAAAACTGTTTTTT. The J gene is TRBJ1-4, the V gene TRBV11-2; D is perhaps TRBD1 (6 bases). The ends were cut back, 1 base at V and 8 bases at J, with 11 bases in the middle. CDR1 is SGHAT and CDR2 is FQNNGV in the germline V gene. The CDR3 sequence is 14 residues long.

The rearrangement uses TRBV6-4 and TRBJ2-2, with TRBD2 matching over 9 bases. Germline trimming cut 3 bases from V and 4 bases from J; bases unmatched to any gene: 3. The V gene's germline CDR1 is MRHNA and CDR2 SNTAGT. This CDR3 is 15 amino acids long. Written as DNA, the CDR3 is TGTGCCAGCAGTGAACTAGCGGGTGGCACCGGGGAGCTGTTTTTT. Protein: CASSELAGGTGELFF.

The chain couples TRBV5-1 to TRBJ2-1; tentatively, D is TRBD1 (6 bases). This CDR3 region has 15 residues. The V gene's germline CDR1 is SGHRS and CDR2 YFSETQ. V lost 0 bases to trimming and J lost 4 bases, with 11 bases between them. The CDR3 DNA reads as TGCGCCAGCAGCTTGGATACAGGACAGTACAATGAGCAGTTCTTC. This gives the protein CASSLDTGQYNEQFF.

The chain recombines TRBV15 with TRBJ2-7; TRBD2 matches at 14 bases. Germline V gives CDR1 LNHNV, CDR2 YYDKDF (reference sequence). The CDR3 is made up of 16 amino acids. V shed 4 bases, J shed 0 bases, and the junction held 2 bases outside the gene matches. The CDR3 region has the DNA TGTGCCACCAGCAAGGGACTAGCGGGGGCCTCCTACGAGCAGTACTTC. Translated: CATSKGLAGASYEQYF.

The chain uses TRBV6-1 and TRBJ1-1; D perhaps matches TRBD1 (5 bases). The CDR3 has 13 amino acids. Trimming left V 5 bases short and J 2 bases short, with 9 bases between. Germline lookup yields CDR1 MNHNS and CDR2 SASEGT. DNA for the CDR3: TGTGCCAGCAGTTGGCAGGGAAACACTGAAGCTTTCTTT. Translation gives CASSWQGNTEAFF.

This clone was seen more than once but under ten times. This rearrangement joins TRBV5-6 to TRBJ1-2; possible D gene TRBD1, 5 bases. CDR1 is SGHDT, CDR2 YYEEEE, per germline. The CDR3 runs 12 residues. V lost 1 base, J lost 10 bases, and 11 bases lay in between. The CDR3 DNA follows: TGTGCCAGCAGCTTGTCACAGGCGGACTACACCTTC. Amino acid sequence: CASSLSQADYTF.

This CDR3 reads CAWGGGANYNEQFF. CDR3 DNA sequence: TGTGCCTGGGGAGGGGGGGCGAACTACAATGAGCAGTTCTTC. J is TRBJ2-1 and V is TRBV30, with D possibly being TRBD2 (7 bases). The CDR3 is 14 amino acids. The V end was cut by 5 bases, the J end by 3 bases, with 14 bases between. Germline CDR1 GTSNPN, CDR2 SVGIG (reference sequence).

This clone was seen a few times. The CDR3 nucleotides read TGTGCTAGTGGTTTGGTAGGCGTGACTGAAGCTTTCTTT. This encodes CASGLVGVTEAFF. This chain uses TRBV12-5 with TRBJ1-1; D gene ambiguous. The CDR3 is made up of 13 amino acids. The V and J ends lost 0 bases and 5 bases respectively, with 7 bases between them. Germline V gives CDR1 LGHNT, CDR2 FRNRAP.

The chain carries TRBV19 and TRBJ2-1; D is undetermined. Trimming took off 5 bases at V and 7 bases at J, with 6 bases between the two ends. The CDR3 spans 11 residues. Germline-derived CDR1 and CDR2 are LNHDA and SQIVND (reference sequence). Here the CDR3 DNA reads TGTGCCAGTAGTGCCGGGAATGAGCAGTTCTTC. This encodes CASSAGNEQFF. The variable domain in full, completed from reference TRBV19 and TRBJ2-1, reads DGGITQSPKYLFRKEGQNVTLSCEQNLNHDAMYWYRQDPGQGLRLIYYSQIVNDFQKGDIAEGYSVSREKKESFPLTVTSAQKNPTAFYLCASSAGNEQFFGPGTRLTVL.

This clone was detected a few times. The CDR3 DNA follows: TGTGCCAGCTCACCACGACTAGCGGGAGGCGGCGACACCGGGGAGCTGTTTTTT. It codes for CASSPRLAGGGDTGELFF. V and J are TRBV18 and TRBJ2-2, with 13 bases fitting TRBD2. The germline gives CDR1 KGHSH, CDR2 LQKENI. V was clipped by 1 base and J by 3 bases; unmatched bases: 5. This CDR3 is 18 amino acids long.

V usage is TRBV25-1 and J usage is TRBJ2-3, with D perhaps matching TRBD2 (5 bases). In germline, CDR1 is MGHDK, CDR2 SYGVNS. The CDR3 is 14 amino acids. Trimming stripped 1 base from V and 4 bases from J, with 9 bases between. The CDR3 is CASSEWTESDTQYF. The CDR3 DNA is TGTGCCAGCAGTGAATGGACTGAATCAGATACGCAGTATTTT.

V usage is TRBV11-2 and J usage is TRBJ2-1; 9 bases agree with TRBD2. CDR3 length: 14 amino acids. Losses at the gene ends were 2 bases for V and 8 bases for J; bases not matched to a gene: 4. Germline V CDR1 and CDR2: SGHAT, FQNNGV. CDR3 sequence: CASSLNLAGHEQFF. The CDR3 nucleotides read TGTGCCAGCAGCTTAAATCTAGCGGGACATGAGCAGTTCTTC.

This clone was detected only once. The genes are TRBV7-2 and TRBJ2-2; TRBD2 might be the D (5 bases). With 4 bases removed from V and 6 bases from J, the gap between germline ends came to 12 bases. This CDR3 contains 14 residues. Germline CDR1 SGHTA, CDR2 FQGNSA. The CDR3 loop reads CASSSSPGAGELFF. CDR3 coding DNA: TGTGCCAGCAGCTCCTCCCCCGGGGCCGGGGAGCTGTTTTTT.

The rearrangement uses TRBV5-1 and TRBJ2-1; 8 bases agree with TRBD2. Germline values: CDR1 SGHRS, CDR2 YFSETQ. This CDR3 spans 16 amino acids. The trim removed 2 bases at V and 8 bases at J, leaving 12 bases unmatched. Here the CDR3 reads CASSFETGGPGDEQFF. The CDR3 coding sequence is TGCGCCAGCAGCTTCGAGACGGGAGGGCCGGGAGATGAGCAGTTCTTC.

The rearrangement joins TRBV30 to TRBJ2-2; D possibly matches TRBD1 or TRBD2 (6 bases each). This CDR3 contains 16 residues. The germline CDR1 and CDR2 sequences are GTSNPN and SVGIG (reference sequence). Trimming pared 0 bases from V and 5 bases from J, leaving 16 bases between. DNA of the CDR3: TGTGCCTGGAGTGTATACGGGGGCGCCTTAACCGGGGAGCTGTTTTTT. It encodes CAWSVYGGALTGELFF.

This clone was seen a single time. This chain connects TRBV30 to TRBJ1-4; 8 bases align to TRBD1. CDR3 size: 13 residues. Trimming took 5 bases from V and 6 from J; bases not matched to a gene: 5. Germline V gene sequence: CDR1 GTSNPN, CDR2 SVGIG (reference sequence). The DNA for the CDR3 is TGTGCCTGGCGCCAGGGGGCGCATGAAAAACTGTTTTTT. This codes for CAWRQGAHEKLFF. Full variable domain (missing parts from reference TRBV30 and TRBJ1-4): SQTIHQWPATLVQPVGSPLSLECTVEGTSNPNLYWYRQAAGRGLQLLFYSVGIGQISSEVPQNLSASRPQDRQFILSSKKLLLSDSGFYLCAWRQGAHEKLFFGSGTQLSVL.

CDR3 region: CASSLDWAAGELFF. CDR3 nucleotide sequence: TGTGCCAGCAGCTTGGACTGGGCGGCCGGGGAGCTGTTTTTT. This chain uses TRBV9 with TRBJ2-2; possibly TRBD2 for D (5 bases). There are 14 residues in the CDR3. Germline V CDR1 and CDR2: SGDLS, YYNGEE. Deletions cut 4 bases from V and 6 bases from J, with 13 bases between.

On this clone itself: At the DNA level, this CDR3 is encoded by other sequences in the same sample as well. The chain has TRBV5-1 and TRBJ2-4, with 7 positions matching TRBD1. Germline V gene data show CDR1 as SGHRS and CDR2 as YFSETQ. The ends lost 0 bases at V and 2 bases at J; junction bases unmatched: 2. The CDR3 covers 15 residues. CDR3 loop: CASSLEQGTKNIQYF. The CDR3 DNA follows: TGCGCCAGCAGCTTGGAACAGGGGACCAAAAACATTCAGTACTTC.

This chain links TRBV28 with TRBJ1-4; 7 bases map to TRBD1. This CDR3 spans 16 amino acids. The junction had 11 bases not matched to a gene; V was cut back by 6 bases and J by 4 bases. Germline V gene lookup returns CDR1 MDHEN and CDR2 SYDVKM. The CDR3 DNA reads as TGTGCCAGCAGGCCTCTTCCGCAGGGGGGTAATGAAAAACTGTTTTTT. Translation gives CASRPLPQGGNEKLFF.